This T cell receptor (beta chain) was sequenced during a study of T cell changes during pregnancy in multiple sclerosis. V gave up 4 bases and J gave up 2 bases, with 12 bases separating them. This CDR3 contains 14 residues. Germline loops: CDR1 SGHRS, CDR2 YFSETQ. Libraries were prepared by immunoSEQ multiplex PCR; TCRdb keeps only in-frame clonotypes and omits some of them. The sample lists roughly 42,000 clones, about 90% occurring once. The chain joins TRBV5-1 to TRBJ1-2; a weak D match, TRBD1 (6 bases). This receptor was taken from a female donor with multiple sclerosis, enrolled in a pregnancy study. Sequenced material: CD4+ T cells from peripheral blood mononuclear cells, taken before pregnancy. In nucleotides, the CDR3 is TGCGCCAGCAGCCCAGGGGTCCCAAACTATGGCTACACCTTC. Its protein product is CASSPGVPNYGYTF. Filled out from reference TRBV5-1 and TRBJ1-2, the complete variable domain reads KAGVTQTPRYLIKTRGQQVTLSCSPISGHRSVSWYQQTPGQGLQFLFEYFSETQRNKGNFPGRFSGRQFSNSRSEMNVSTLELGDSALYLCASSPGVPNYGYTFGSGTRLTVV.